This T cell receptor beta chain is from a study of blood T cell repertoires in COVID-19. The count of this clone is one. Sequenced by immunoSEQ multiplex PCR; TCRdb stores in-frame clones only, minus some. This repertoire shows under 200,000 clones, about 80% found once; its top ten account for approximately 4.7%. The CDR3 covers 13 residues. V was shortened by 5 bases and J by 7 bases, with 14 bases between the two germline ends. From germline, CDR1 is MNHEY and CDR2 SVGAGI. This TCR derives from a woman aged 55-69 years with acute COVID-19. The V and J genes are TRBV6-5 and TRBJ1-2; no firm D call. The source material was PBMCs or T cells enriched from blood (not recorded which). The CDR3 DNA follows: TGTGCCAGCAGTCTAAGCGGAGGCGGTGGCTACACCTTC. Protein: CASSLSGGGGYTF.